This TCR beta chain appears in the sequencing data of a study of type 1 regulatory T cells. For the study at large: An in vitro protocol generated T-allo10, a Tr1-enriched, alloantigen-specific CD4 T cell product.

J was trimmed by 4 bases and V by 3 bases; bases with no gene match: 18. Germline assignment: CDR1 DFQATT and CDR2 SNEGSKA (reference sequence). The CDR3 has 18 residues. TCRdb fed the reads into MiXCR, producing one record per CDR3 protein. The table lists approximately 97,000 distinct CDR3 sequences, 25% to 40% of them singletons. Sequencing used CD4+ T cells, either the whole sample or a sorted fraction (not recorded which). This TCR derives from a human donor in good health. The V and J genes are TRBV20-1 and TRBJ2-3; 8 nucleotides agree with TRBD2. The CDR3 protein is CSASPTGGRGRGADTQYF. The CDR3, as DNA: TGCAGTGCTAGCCCCACCGGGGGGCGCGGGCGGGGGGCAGATACGCAGTATTTT.